This TCR beta chain was identified in a study of blood T cell repertoires in COVID-19. Germline CDR1 is SGHRS and CDR2 is YFSETQ. Trimming removed 0 bases from V and 7 bases from J; junction bases left unmatched: 8. The CDR3 is made up of 15 amino acids. Clones were sequenced by immunoSEQ multiplex PCR, and TCRdb holds only the in-frame ones, with some missing. The sample contains roughly 200,000 clones, less than 90% of which appear only once. V is TRBV5-1 and J is TRBJ1-2, with 8 bases fitting TRBD1. The receptor was derived from a woman aged 30 to 39 who had been exposed to COVID-19. Sequencing input: PBMCs or T cells enriched from blood (not recorded which). CDR3 nucleotide sequence: TGCGCCAGCAGCTTGGTGGCGGACAGGGCGAGTGGCTACACCTTC. Translated: CASSLVADRASGYTF.